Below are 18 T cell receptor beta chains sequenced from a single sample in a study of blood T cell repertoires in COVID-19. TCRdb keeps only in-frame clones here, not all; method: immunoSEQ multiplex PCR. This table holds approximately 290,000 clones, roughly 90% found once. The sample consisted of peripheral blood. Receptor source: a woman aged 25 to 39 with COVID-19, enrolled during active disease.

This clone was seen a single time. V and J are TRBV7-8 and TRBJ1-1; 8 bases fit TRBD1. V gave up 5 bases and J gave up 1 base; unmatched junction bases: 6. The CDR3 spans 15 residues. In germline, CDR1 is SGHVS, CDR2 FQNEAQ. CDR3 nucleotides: TGTGCCAGCAGCCTCTACAGGGGGGAGAACACTGAAGCTTTCTTT. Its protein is CASSLYRGENTEAFF.

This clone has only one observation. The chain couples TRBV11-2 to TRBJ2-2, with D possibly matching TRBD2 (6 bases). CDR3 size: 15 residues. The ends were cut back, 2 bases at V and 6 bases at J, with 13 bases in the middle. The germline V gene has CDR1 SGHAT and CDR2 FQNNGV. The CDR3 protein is CASSLLDREAGELFF. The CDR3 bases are TGTGCCAGCAGCTTATTGGATAGGGAGGCCGGGGAGCTGTTTTTT.

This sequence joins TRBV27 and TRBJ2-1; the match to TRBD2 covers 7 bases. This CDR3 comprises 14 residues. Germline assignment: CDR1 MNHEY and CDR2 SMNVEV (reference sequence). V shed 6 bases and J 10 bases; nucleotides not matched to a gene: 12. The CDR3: CASSAISLGGEQFF. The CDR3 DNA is TGTGCCAGCAGCGCAATCTCCTTGGGGGGGGAGCAGTTCTTC.

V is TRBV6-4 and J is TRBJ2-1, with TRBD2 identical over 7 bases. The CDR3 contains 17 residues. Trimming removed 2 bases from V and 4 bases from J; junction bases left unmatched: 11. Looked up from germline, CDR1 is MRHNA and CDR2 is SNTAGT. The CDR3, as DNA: TGTGCCAGCAGTGACAAAGGGTTGGGGGGGAATTACAATGAGCAGTTCTTC. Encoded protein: CASSDKGLGGNYNEQFF.

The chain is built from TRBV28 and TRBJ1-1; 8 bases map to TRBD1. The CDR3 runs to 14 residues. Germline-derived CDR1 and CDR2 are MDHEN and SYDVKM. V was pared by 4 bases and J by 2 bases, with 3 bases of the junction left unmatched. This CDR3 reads CASSSTGANTEAFF. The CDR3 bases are TGTGCCAGCAGTTCGACAGGGGCTAACACTGAAGCTTTCTTT.

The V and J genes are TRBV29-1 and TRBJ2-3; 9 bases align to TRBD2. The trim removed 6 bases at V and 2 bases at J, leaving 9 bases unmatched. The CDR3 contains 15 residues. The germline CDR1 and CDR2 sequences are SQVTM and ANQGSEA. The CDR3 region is CSVALASGATDTQYF. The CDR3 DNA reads TGCAGCGTGGCCCTTGCTAGCGGGGCCACAGATACGCAGTATTTT.

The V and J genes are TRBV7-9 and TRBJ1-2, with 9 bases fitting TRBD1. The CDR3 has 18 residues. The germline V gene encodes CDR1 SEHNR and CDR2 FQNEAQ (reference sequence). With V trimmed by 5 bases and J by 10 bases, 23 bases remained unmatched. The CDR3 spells CASSARGDRGETMEFYTF. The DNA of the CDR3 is TGTGCCAGCAGCGCCAGGGGAGACAGGGGGGAGACCATGGAATTCTACACCTTC.

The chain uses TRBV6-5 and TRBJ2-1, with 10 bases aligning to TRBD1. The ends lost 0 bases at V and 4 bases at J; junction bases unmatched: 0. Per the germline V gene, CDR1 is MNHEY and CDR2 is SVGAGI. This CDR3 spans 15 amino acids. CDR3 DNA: TGTGCCAGCAGTTACTCGGGACAGGGGTACAATGAGCAGTTCTTC. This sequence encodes CASSYSGQGYNEQFF.

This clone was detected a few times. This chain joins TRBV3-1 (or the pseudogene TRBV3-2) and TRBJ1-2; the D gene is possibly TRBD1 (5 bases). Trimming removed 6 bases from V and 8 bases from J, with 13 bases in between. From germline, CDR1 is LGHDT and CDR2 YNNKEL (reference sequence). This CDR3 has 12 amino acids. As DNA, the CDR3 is TGTGCCAGCAGAGGCCCAGGGATCGGCTACACCTTC. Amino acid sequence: CASRGPGIGYTF.

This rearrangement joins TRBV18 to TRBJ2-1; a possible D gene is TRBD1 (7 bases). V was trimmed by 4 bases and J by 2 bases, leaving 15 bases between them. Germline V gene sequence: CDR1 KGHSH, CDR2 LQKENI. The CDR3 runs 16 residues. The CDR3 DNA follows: TGTGCCAGCTCACGAGCAGGGGGGTCGGCCTACAATGAGCAGTTCTTC. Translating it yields CASSRAGGSAYNEQFF.

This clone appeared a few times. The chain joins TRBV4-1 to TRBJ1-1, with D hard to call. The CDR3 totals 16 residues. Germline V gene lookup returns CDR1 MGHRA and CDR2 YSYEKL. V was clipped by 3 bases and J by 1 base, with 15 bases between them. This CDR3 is CASSQGGLGWNTEAFF. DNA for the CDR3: TGCGCCAGCAGCCAGGGCGGACTGGGCTGGAACACTGAAGCTTTCTTT.

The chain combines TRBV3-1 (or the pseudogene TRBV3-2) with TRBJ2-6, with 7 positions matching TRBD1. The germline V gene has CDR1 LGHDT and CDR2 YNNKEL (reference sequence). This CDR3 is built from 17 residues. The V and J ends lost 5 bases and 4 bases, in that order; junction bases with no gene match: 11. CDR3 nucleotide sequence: TGTGCCAGCAGCGATCTAGACAGGGCCGGGGGGGCCAACGTCCTGACTTTC. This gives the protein CASSDLDRAGGANVLTF.

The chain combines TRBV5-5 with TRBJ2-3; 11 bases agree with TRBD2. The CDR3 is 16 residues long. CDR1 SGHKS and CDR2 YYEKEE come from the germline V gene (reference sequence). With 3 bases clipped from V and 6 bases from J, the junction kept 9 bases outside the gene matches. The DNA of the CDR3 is TGTGCCAGCAGCTCTTTAGCGGGGGGGCACAGTGATACGCAGTATTTT. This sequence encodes CASSSLAGGHSDTQYF.

In DNA form, the CDR3 reads TGCGCCAGCAGCGCCCAGGGGTTGAGCACTGAAGCTTTCTTT. It is translated as CASSAQGLSTEAFF. The genes are TRBV5-1 and TRBJ1-1; D is perhaps TRBD1 (6 bases). CDR1 is SGHRS and CDR2 is YFSETQ in the germline V gene. The V end was cut by 4 bases, the J end by 4 bases, with 14 bases between. The length of the CDR3 is 14 residues.

In nucleotides, the CDR3 is TGCGCCAGCAGCCAGGGGCAGGGTTATGGCTACACCTTC. Amino acid sequence: CASSQGQGYGYTF. The chain employs TRBV4-1 and TRBJ1-2; TRBD1 is a possible D gene (5 bases). This CDR3 is built from 13 residues. Trimming shortened V by 3 bases and J by 5 bases, and 10 bases separated the two germline ends. The germline gives CDR1 MGHRA, CDR2 YSYEKL.

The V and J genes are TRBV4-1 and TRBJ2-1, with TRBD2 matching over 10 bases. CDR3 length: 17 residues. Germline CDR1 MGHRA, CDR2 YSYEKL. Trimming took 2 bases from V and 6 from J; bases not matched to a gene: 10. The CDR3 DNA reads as TGCGCCAGCAGCCAAATATCCCTAGCGGGGGCCCCCAATGAGCAGTTCTTC. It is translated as CASSQISLAGAPNEQFF.

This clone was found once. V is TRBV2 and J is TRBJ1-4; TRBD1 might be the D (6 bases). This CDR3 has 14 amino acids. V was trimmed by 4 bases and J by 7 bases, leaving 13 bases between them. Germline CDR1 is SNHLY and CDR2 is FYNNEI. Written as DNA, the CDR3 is TGTGCCAGCAGTGGGAACAGGGCGGCTGAAAAACTGTTTTTT. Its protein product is CASSGNRAAEKLFF.

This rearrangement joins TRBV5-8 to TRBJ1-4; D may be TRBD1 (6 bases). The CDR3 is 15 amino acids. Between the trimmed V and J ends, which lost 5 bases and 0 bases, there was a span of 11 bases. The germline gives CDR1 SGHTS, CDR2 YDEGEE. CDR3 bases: TGTGCCAGCAGATTATACAGGGCAACTAATGAAAAACTGTTTTTT. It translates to CASRLYRATNEKLFF.